The present entry profiles one T cell receptor beta chain with its context. The antigen remains undetermined. This entry is derived from a study of T cell responses to AZD1222 COVID-19 vaccine. Whole-study findings and limits: Seropositive at baseline were only a handful of AZD1222 recipients. Spike regions recognized by vaccine-associated CD4 TCRs spanned the protein, led by 160-218 and 743-854.

The CDR3 spans 14 residues. The germline V gene encodes CDR1 SEHNR and CDR2 FQNEAQ (reference sequence). Trimming took 0 bases from V and 3 from J, leaving 9 bases between them. Sequencing used immunoSEQ multiplex PCR; TCRdb keeps in-frame clones, though not all of them. There are 120,000 or so clones in the sample; around 93% occur only once, and about 8.3% lies in the top ten. The rearrangement links TRBV7-9 to TRBJ2-7; D assignment may be TRBD1 or TRBD2 (5 bases each). The receptor comes from an adult in good health. The input for sequencing was peripheral blood, taken on day 0 of AZD1222 vaccination. The CDR3 region is CASSLAPGSYEQYF. The CDR3 region has the DNA TGTGCCAGCAGCTTAGCGCCAGGGAGCTACGAGCAGTACTTC. Drawing the rest from reference TRBV7-9 and TRBJ2-7, the complete variable domain is DTGVSQNPRHKITKRGQNVTFRCDPISEHNRLYWYRQTLGQGPEFLTYFQNEAQLEKSRLLSDRFSAERPKGSFSTLEIQRTEQGDSAMYLCASSLAPGSYEQYFGPGTRLTVT.